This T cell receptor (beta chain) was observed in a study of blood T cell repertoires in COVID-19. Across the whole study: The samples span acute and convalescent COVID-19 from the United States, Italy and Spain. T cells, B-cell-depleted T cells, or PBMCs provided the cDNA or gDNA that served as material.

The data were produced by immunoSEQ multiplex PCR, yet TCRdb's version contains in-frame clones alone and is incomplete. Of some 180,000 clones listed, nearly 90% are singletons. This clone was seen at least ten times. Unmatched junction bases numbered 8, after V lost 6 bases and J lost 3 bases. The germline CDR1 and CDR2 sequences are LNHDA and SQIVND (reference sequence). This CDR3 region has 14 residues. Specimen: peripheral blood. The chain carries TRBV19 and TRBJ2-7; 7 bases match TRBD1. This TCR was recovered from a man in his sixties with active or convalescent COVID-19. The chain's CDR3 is CASRPRDSLYEQYF. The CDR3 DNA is TGTGCCAGTAGACCCCGGGACAGTCTCTACGAGCAGTACTTC.